The 4 T cell receptor beta chains listed next were all sequenced from one sample in a study of CD8+ T cells in alopecia areata. Sample treatment: oral pan-JAK inhibitor, 5-10 mg twice daily. RNA was isolated and reverse transcribed to cDNA, the sequencing template. The method was immunoSEQ multiplex PCR; TCRdb's version includes in-frame clones alone and lacks a portion of them. The sample has 190,000 or so clones, 58% seen once. This material consisted of CD4+ T cells sorted from blood, taken at week 24, from a patient treated with tofacitinib. The receptor source for this set is a human donor with alopecia areata.

The sample holds one count of this clone. V and J are TRBV6-5 and TRBJ2-7; 8 bases are a match to TRBD2. Germline CDR1 is MNHEY and CDR2 is SVGAGI. This CDR3 has 15 amino acids. The V segment lost 6 bases and the J segment 2 bases; nucleotides outside the gene matches: 9. CDR3 nucleotide sequence: TGTGCCAGCAGCCAAGGGGGACTAGTACCCTACGAGCAGTACTTC. The encoded protein is CASSQGGLVPYEQYF.

This chain connects TRBV29-1 to TRBJ1-2; the D is unclear. CDR3 length: 13 residues. CDR1 and CDR2 from the germline V gene are SQVTM and ANQGSEA. V was shortened by 3 bases and J by 7 bases, with 15 bases between the two germline ends. CDR3 in amino acids: CSVDLWGNLGYTF. CDR3 coding DNA: TGCAGCGTTGATTTGTGGGGAAATCTTGGCTACACCTTC.

The gene calls are TRBV5-4 and TRBJ2-1; 11 positions match TRBD2. The CDR3 contains 16 residues. Germline-derived CDR1 and CDR2 are SGHNT and YYREEE (reference sequence). The J segment lost 4 bases and the V segment lost 5 bases, leaving 8 bases of the junction unmatched. The CDR3 DNA reads TGTGCCAGCAGGATTAGCGGGGGGGCCGTGTACAATGAGCAGTTCTTC. It encodes CASRISGGAVYNEQFF.

The chain employs TRBV27 and TRBJ2-5; 12 bases are a match to TRBD1. V was clipped by 4 bases and J by 4 bases; unmatched bases: 7. The germline CDR1 and CDR2 sequences are MNHEY and SMNVEV (reference sequence). CDR3 length equals 16 residues. This CDR3 reads CASSSSGTGGRETQYF. DNA for the CDR3: TGTGCCAGCAGTTCCTCCGGGACAGGGGGCAGAGAGACCCAGTACTTC.